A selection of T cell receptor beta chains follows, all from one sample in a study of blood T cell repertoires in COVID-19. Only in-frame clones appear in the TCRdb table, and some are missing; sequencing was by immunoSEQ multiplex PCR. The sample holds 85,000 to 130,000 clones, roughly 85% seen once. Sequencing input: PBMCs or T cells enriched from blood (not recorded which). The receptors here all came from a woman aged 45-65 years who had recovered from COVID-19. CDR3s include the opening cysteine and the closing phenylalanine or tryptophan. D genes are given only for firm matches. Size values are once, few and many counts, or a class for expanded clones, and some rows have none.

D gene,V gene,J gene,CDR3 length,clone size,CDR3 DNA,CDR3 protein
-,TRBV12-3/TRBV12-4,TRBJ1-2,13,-,TGTGCCAGCAGTCCCCGGGGGTCCTATGGCTACACCTTC,CASSPRGSYGYTF
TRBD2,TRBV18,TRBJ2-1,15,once,TGTGCCAGCTCACCTATGACTAGCGGGTACAATGAGCAGTTCTTC,CASSPMTSGYNEQFF
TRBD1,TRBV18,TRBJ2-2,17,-,TGTGCCAGCTCACCAAGTATCACAGGGGGCGCTACCGGGGAGCTGTTTTTT,CASSPSITGGATGELFF
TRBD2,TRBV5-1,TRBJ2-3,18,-,TGCGCCAGCAGCTTGGGGCTAGCGGGGGTGAGTTACACAGATACGCAGTATTTT,CASSLGLAGVSYTDTQYF
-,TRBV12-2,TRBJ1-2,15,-,TGTGCAAGTCGCTTAGTAGCGGACGTCCCCTATGGCTACACCTTC,CASRLVADVPYGYTF
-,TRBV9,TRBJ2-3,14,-,TGTGCCAGCAGCGTAGTGGGGACAACAGATACGCAGTATTTT,CASSVVGTTDTQYF
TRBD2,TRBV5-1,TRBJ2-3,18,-,TGCGCCAGCAGCCAGAACGGCCTAGCGGGGGGGTTCACAGATACGCAGTATTTT,CASSQNGLAGGFTDTQYF
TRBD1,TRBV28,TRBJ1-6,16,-,TGTGCCAGCAGTCCTGTGGGACAGGGGTCTTTTTCACCCCTCCACTTT,CASSPVGQGSFSPLHF
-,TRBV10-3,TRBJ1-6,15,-,TGTGCCATCAGTGAGTCGGCAAAGTCTAATTCACCCCTCCACTTT,CAISESAKSNSPLHF
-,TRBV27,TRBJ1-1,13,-,TGTGCCAGCAGTTTAACGGTGAACACTGAAGCTTTCTTT,CASSLTVNTEAFF
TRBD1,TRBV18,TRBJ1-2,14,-,TGTGCCAGCTCACCAGGAGGGGGCCGAGAAGGCTACACCTTC,CASSPGGGREGYTF
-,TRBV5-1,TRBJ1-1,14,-,TGCGCCAGCAGCTTGGAGGAGTGGTGGCCTGAAGCTTTCTTT,CASSLEEWWPEAFF
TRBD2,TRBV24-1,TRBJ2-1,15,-,TGTGCCACCAGTGATTTAGGGACTAGGGACAATGAGCAGTTCTTC,CATSDLGTRDNEQFF
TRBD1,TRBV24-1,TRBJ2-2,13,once,TGTGCCACCAGAGGACAGGGCACCGGGGAGCTGTTTTTT,CATRGQGTGELFF
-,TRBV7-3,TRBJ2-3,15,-,TGTGCCAGCAGCGCAACGGACTACCACACAGATACGCAGTATTTT,CASSATDYHTDTQYF
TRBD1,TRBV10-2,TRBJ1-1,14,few,TGCGCCAGCATCGACAGGGGTTATCACACTGAAGCTTTCTTT,CASIDRGYHTEAFF
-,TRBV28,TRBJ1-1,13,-,TGTGCCAGCAGTTTAGGACTCGCTGGTGAAGCTTTCTTT,CASSLGLAGEAFF
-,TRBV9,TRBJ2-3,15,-,TGTGCCAGCAGCGTAGTTGGGGGGTTTACAGATACGCAGTATTTT,CASSVVGGFTDTQYF
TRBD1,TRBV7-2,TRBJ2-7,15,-,TGTGCCAGCAGCTCCCGGACAGGCGGTACCTACGAGCAGTACTTC,CASSSRTGGTYEQYF
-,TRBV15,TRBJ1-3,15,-,TGTGCCACCAGCAGGGCCCAGGGGTCAGGAAACACCATATATTTT,CATSRAQGSGNTIYF
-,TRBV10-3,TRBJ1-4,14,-,TGTGCCATCAGTGACACAGGGTTGGATGAAAAACTGTTTTTT,CAISDTGLDEKLFF
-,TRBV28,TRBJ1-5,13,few,TGTGCCAGCAGTTTTTCGGGAAATCAGCCCCAGCATTTT,CASSFSGNQPQHF
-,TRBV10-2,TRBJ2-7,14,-,TGCGCCAGCAGAGTTCGGGAGTCGGGCTACGAGCAGTACTTC,CASRVRESGYEQYF
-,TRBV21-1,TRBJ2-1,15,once,TGTGCCAGCAGCAAAGGAATCGGGGTTCGGAATGAGCAGTTCTTC,CASSKGIGVRNEQFF
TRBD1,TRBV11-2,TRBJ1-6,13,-,TGTGCCAGCAGTGGACAGGGAGGGTCTTCCCTCCACTTT,CASSGQGGSSLHF
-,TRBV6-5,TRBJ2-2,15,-,TGTGCCAGCAGTCGCGGAGATTTGGACACCGGGGAGCTGTTTTTT,CASSRGDLDTGELFF